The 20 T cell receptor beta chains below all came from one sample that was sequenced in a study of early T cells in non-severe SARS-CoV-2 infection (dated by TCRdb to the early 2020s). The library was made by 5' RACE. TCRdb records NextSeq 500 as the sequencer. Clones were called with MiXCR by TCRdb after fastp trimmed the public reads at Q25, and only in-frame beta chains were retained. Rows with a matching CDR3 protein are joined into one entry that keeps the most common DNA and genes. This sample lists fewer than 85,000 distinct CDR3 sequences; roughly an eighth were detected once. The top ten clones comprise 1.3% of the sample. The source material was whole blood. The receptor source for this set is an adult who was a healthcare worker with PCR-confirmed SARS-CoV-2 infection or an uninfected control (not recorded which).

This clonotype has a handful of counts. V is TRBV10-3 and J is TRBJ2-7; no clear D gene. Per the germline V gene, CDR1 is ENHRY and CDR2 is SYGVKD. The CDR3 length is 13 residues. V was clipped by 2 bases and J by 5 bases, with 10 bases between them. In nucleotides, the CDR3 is TGTGCCATCAGTGAGCCGGGTGTAGACGAGCAGTACTTC. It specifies CAISEPGVDEQYF.

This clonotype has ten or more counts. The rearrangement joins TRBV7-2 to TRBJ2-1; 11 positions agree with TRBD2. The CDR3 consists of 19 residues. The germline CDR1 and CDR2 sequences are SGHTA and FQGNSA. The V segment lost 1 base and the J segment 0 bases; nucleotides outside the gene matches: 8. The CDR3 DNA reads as TGTGCCAGCAGCTTAGTGGGGACTAGCGGAGGGAGCTCCTACAATGAGCAGTTCTTC. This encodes CASSLVGTSGGSSYNEQFF.

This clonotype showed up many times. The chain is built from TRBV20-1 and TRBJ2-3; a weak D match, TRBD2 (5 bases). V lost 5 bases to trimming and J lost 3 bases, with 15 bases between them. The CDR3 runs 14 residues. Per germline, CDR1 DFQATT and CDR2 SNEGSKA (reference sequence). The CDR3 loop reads CSASWTRLTDTQYF. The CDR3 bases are TGCAGTGCTTCCTGGACTCGGCTTACAGATACGCAGTATTTT.

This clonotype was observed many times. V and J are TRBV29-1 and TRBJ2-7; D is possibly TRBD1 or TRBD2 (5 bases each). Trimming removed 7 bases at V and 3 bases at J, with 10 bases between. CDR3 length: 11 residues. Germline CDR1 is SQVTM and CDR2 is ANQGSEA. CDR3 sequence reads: CSARDGYEQYF. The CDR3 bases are TGCAGCGCCCGGGACGGCTACGAGCAGTACTTC.

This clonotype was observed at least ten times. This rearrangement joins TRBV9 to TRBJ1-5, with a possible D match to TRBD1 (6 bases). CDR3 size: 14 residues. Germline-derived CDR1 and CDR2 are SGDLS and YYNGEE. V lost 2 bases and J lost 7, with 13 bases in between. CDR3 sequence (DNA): TGTGCCAGCAGCGTGGGGGACACCGACCAGCCCCAGCATTTT. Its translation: CASSVGDTDQPQHF. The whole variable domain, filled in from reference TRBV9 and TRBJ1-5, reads DSGVTQTPKHLITATGQRVTLRCSPRSGDLSVYWYQQSLDQGLQFLIQYYNGEERAKGNILERFSAQQFPDLHSELNLSSLELGDSALYFCASSVGDTDQPQHFGDGTRLSIL.

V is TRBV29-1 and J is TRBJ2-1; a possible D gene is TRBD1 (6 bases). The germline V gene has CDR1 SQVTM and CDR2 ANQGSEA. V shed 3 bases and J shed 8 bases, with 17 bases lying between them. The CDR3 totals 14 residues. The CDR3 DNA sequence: TGCAGCGTTGAGGGGGCTACCAAGAGGGATGAGCAGTTCTTC. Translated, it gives CSVEGATKRDEQFF.

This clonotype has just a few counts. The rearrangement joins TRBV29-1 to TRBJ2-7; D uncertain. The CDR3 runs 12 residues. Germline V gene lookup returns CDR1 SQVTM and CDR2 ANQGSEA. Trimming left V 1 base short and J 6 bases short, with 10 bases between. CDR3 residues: CSVEGPGSEQYF. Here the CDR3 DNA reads TGCAGCGTTGAAGGTCCCGGTAGCGAGCAGTACTTC.

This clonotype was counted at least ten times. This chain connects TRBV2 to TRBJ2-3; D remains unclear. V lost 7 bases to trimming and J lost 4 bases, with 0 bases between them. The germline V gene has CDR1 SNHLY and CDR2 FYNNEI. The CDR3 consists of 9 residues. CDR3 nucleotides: TGTGCCAGCACAGATACGCAGTATTTT. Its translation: CASTDTQYF. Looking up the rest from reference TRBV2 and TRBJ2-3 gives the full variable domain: EPEVTQTPSHQVTQMGQEVILRCVPISNHLYFYWYRQILGQKVEFLVSFYNNEISEKSEIFDDQFSVERPDGSNFTLKIRSTKLEDSAMYFCASTDTQYFGPGTRLTVL.

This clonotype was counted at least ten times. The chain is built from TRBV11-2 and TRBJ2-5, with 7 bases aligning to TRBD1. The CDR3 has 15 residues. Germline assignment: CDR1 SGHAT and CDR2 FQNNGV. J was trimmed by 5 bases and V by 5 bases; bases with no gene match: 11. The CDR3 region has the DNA TGTGCCAGCAGCCTAACCCCTGGCAGGGGGGAGACCCAGTACTTC. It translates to CASSLTPGRGETQYF.

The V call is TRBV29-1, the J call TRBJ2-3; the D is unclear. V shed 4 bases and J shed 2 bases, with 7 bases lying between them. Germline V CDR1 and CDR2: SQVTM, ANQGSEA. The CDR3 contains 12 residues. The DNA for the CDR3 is TGCAGCGTTGCGGAATTCACAGATACGCAGTATTTT. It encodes CSVAEFTDTQYF.

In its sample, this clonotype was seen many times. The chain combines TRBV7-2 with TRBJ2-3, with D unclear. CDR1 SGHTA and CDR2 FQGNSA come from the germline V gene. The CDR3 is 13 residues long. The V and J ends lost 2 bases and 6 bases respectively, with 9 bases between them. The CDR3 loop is CASSLRKPDTQYF. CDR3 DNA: TGTGCCAGCAGCTTAAGGAAGCCCGATACGCAGTATTTT.

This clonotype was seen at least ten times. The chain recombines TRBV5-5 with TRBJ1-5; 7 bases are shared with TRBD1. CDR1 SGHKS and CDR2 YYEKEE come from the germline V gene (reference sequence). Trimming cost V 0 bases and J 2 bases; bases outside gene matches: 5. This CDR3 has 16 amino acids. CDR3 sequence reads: CASSLANRGGNQPQHF. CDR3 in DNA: TGTGCCAGCAGCTTGGCGAACAGGGGCGGCAATCAGCCCCAGCATTTT.

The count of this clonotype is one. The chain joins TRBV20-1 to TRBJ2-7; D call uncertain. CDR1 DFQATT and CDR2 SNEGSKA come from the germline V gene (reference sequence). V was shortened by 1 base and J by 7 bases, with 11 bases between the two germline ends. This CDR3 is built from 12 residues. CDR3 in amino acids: CSARAADPEQYF. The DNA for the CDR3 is TGCAGTGCTAGAGCGGCAGATCCGGAGCAGTACTTC.

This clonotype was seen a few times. The CDR3: CASSSPGARTGELFF. CDR3 sequence (DNA): TGTGCCAGCAGTTCCCCGGGAGCTAGGACCGGGGAGCTGTTTTTT. V gene TRBV6-5 combines with J gene TRBJ2-2, with D possibly matching TRBD2 (6 bases). Looked up from germline, CDR1 is MNHEY and CDR2 is SVGAGI. Trimming took 4 bases from V and 5 from J, leaving 14 bases between them. There are 15 residues in the CDR3.

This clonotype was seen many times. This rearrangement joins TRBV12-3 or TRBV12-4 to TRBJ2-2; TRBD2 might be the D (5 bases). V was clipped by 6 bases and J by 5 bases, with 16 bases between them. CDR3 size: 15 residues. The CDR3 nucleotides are TGTGCCAGCAGCGGACTGGCGTTGTGGACCGGGGAGCTGTTTTTT. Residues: CASSGLALWTGELFF.

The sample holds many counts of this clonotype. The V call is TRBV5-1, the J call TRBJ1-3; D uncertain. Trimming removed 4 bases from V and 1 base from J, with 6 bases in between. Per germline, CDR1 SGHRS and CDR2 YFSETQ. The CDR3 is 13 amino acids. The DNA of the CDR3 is TGCGCCAGCAGCCCGGGTTCTGGAAACACCATATATTTT. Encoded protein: CASSPGSGNTIYF.

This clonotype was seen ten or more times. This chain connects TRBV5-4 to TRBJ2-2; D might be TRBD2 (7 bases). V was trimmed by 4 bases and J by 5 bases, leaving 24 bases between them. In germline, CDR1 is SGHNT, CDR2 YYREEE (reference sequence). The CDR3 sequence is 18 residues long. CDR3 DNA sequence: TGTGCCAGCAGCATGGGGGCCTCCGGGGGGCCGCGGACCGGGGAGCTGTTTTTT. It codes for CASSMGASGGPRTGELFF. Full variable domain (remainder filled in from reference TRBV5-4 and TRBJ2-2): ETGVTQSPTHLIKTRGQQVTLRCSSQSGHNTVSWYQQALGQGPQFIFQYYREEENGRGNFPPRFSGLQFPNYSSELNVNALELDDSALYLCASSMGASGGPRTGELFFGEGSRLTVL.

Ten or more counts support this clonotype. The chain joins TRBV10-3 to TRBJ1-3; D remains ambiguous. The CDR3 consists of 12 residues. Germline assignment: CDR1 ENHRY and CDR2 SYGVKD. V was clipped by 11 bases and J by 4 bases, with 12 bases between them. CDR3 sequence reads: CAGLTSGNTIYF. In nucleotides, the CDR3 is TGTGCCGGCCTAACCTCAGGAAACACCATATATTTT.

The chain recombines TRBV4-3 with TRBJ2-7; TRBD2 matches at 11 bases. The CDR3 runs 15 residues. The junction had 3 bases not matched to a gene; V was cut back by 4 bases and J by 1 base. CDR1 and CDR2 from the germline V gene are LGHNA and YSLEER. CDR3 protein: CASSRGTSGSYEQYF. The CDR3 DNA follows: TGCGCCAGCAGCCGGGGGACTAGCGGTTCCTACGAGCAGTACTTC.

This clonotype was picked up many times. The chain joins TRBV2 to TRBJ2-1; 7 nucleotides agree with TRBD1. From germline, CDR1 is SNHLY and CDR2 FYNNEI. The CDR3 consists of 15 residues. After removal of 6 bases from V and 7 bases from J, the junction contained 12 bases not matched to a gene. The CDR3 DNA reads TGTGCCAGCAGGACAGGGCCGGCGACATGGAATGAGCAGTTCTTC. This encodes CASRTGPATWNEQFF. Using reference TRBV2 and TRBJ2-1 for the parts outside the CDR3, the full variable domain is EPEVTQTPSHQVTQMGQEVILRCVPISNHLYFYWYRQILGQKVEFLVSFYNNEISEKSEIFDDQFSVERPDGSNFTLKIRSTKLEDSAMYFCASRTGPATWNEQFFGPGTRLTVL.